This TCR beta chain was recovered during a study of blood T cells in healthy people across ages. Study-level results: CMV infection status of these donors was not known.

PBMCs were isolated at a quantity of at least 6 million per sample. Next came a second PCR, run for about 6 to 12 cycles, which used a sample-barcoded 5' primer along with a J-beta primer mix. Tagging of each cDNA molecule was performed by a template-switch adaptor with 12 random nucleotides. TCRdb reprocessed the 5' RACE reads via MiXCR and lists one record per CDR3 protein. The table includes about 780,000 distinct CDR3 sequences, roughly 46% detected once. Turning to this clonotype: Its matching antigen is unknown.

Trimming cost V 1 base and J 3 bases, with 7 bases left between them. The CDR3 contains 13 residues. Per the germline V gene, CDR1 is MGHRA and CDR2 is YSYEKL. The sequence came from an elderly man in good health. This chain joins TRBV4-1 and TRBJ2-7; no definite D call. Source material: blood. CDR3 in amino acids: CASSQAVNYEQYF. CDR3 nucleotides: TGCGCCAGCAGCCAAGCGGTAAACTACGAGCAGTACTTC.